This TCR beta chain was sequenced for a study of blood T cell repertoires in COVID-19. Overall study context: Sample material is recorded as cDNA or gDNA derived from T cells, B-cell-depleted T cells, or PBMCs.

Profiled with immunoSEQ multiplex PCR; TCRdb holds only in-frame clones, not every one. The sample lists 200,000 to 250,000 clones; around 89% were seen once. Individuals aged roughly 18 to 90 years were recruited from approximately 22 US areas. V was trimmed by 6 bases and J by 5 bases, leaving 8 bases between them. The CDR3 length is 12 residues. Germline V gene data show CDR1 as SNHLY and CDR2 as FYNNEI. The genes are TRBV2 and TRBJ2-1; weak D call: TRBD1 (5 bases). The sample comprised PBMCs or T cells enriched from blood (not recorded which). The TCR sequence derives from a man between 50 and 59 years old who had been exposed to COVID-19. The CDR3 spells CASRAGHNEQFF. CDR3 DNA: TGTGCCAGCAGGGCAGGGCACAATGAGCAGTTCTTC.